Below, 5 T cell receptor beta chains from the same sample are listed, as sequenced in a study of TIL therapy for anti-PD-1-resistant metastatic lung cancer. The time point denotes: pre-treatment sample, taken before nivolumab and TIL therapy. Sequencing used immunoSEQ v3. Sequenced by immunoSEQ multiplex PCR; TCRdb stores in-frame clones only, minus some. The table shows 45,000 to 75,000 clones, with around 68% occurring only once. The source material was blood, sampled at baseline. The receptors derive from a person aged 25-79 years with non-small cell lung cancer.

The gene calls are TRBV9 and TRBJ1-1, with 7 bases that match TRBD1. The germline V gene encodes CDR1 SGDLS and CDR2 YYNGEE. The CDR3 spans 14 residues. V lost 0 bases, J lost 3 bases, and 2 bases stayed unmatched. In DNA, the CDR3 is TGTGCCAGCAGCGTAGTAGACAGGGACACTGAAGCTTTCTTT. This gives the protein CASSVVDRDTEAFF.

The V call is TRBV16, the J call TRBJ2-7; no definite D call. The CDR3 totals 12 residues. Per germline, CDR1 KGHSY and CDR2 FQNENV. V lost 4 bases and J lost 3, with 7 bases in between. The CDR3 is CASSREDYEQYF. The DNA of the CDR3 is TGTGCCAGCAGCCGGGAAGACTACGAGCAGTACTTC.

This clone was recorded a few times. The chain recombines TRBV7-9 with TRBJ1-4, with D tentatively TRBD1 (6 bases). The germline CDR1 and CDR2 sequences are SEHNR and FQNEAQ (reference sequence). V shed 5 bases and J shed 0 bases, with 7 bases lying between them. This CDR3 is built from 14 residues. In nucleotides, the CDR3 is TGTGCCAGCAGCGACAGGACAACTAATGAAAAACTGTTTTTT. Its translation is CASSDRTTNEKLFF.

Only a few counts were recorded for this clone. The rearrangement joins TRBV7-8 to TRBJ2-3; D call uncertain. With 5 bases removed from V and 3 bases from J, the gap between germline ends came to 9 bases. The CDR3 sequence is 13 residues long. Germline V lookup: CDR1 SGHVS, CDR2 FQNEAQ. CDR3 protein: CASSPPETDTQYF. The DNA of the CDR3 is TGTGCCAGCAGCCCGCCAGAAACAGATACGCAGTATTTT.

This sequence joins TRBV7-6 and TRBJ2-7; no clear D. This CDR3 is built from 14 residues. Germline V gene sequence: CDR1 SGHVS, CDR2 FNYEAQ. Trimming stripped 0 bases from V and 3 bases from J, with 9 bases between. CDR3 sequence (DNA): TGTGCCAGCAGCTTAGCAGTTACGGGCTACGAGCAGTACTTC. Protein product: CASSLAVTGYEQYF.